One and the same sample provided the 30 T cell receptor beta chains below, sequenced in a study of identical twins. TCRdb itself ran the 5' RACE reads through MiXCR, one entry per CDR3 protein. The table shows hundreds of thousands of distinct CDR3 sequences, with 10% to 15% occurring only once. This same sample was also taken into another study, of yellow fever vaccine responses in identical twins.

The sample consisted of PBMCs. The receptor source for this set is a woman aged 18-29 years in good health.

This clonotype was observed a few times. The gene calls are TRBV7-9 and TRBJ1-1; tentatively, D is TRBD1 (5 bases). CDR1 is SEHNR and CDR2 is FQNEAQ in the germline V gene (reference sequence). CDR3 length: 13 residues. The germline V and J ends were trimmed by 1 base and 11 bases, with 14 bases remaining between them. Here the CDR3 DNA reads TGTGCCAGCAGCTTAGGTCTCGTTGGGGGGGCTTTCTTT. It encodes CASSLGLVGGAFF.

This clonotype has a handful of counts. V usage is TRBV4-1 and J usage is TRBJ2-7; no reliable D call. CDR1 and CDR2 from the germline V gene are MGHRA and YSYEKL. The V end lost 7 bases, the J end lost 6 bases, and 10 bases lay between the germline ends. This CDR3 region has 11 residues. CDR3 sequence: CASTMATEQYF. Written as DNA, the CDR3 is TGCGCCAGCACCATGGCGACCGAGCAGTACTTC.

In its sample, this clonotype was seen a few times. This rearrangement joins TRBV25-1 to TRBJ2-5; 7 bases are shared with TRBD1. Trimming at V came to 3 bases and at J to 5 bases, leaving 6 bases not matched to a gene. Germline lookup yields CDR1 MGHDK and CDR2 SYGVNS. The CDR3 totals 14 residues. CDR3 region: CASSDRQGWETQYF. In DNA form, the CDR3 reads TGTGCCAGCAGTGATAGACAGGGATGGGAGACCCAGTACTTC. Together with reference TRBV25-1 and TRBJ2-5, the CDR3 gives the full variable domain: EADIYQTPRYLVIGTGKKITLECSQTMGHDKMYWYQQDPGMELHLIHYSYGVNSTEKGDLSSESTVSRIRTEHFPLTLESARPSHTSQYLCASSDRQGWETQYFGPGTRLLVL.

This clonotype was found a few times. V and J are TRBV19 and TRBJ1-2; D gene uncertain. Looked up from germline, CDR1 is LNHDA and CDR2 is SQIVND (reference sequence). V was shortened by 6 bases and J by 5 bases, with 7 bases between the two germline ends. CDR3 length: 11 amino acids. The CDR3 coding sequence is TGTGCCAGTAGATTCGATTATGGCTACACCTTC. Translation gives CASRFDYGYTF.

In this sample, this clonotype turned up a few times. The chain combines TRBV29-1 with TRBJ2-7, with D tentatively TRBD1 (6 bases). V was cut by 3 bases and J by 3 bases, with 12 bases left in between. This CDR3 comprises 13 residues. Germline V gives CDR1 SQVTM, CDR2 ANQGSEA. The CDR3 DNA reads as TGCAGCGTTGAGGGGGCTGGTGACTACGAGCAGTACTTC. Translated, it gives CSVEGAGDYEQYF.

A few counts support this clonotype. This rearrangement joins TRBV12-3 or TRBV12-4 to TRBJ2-7; 8 bases match TRBD1. The CDR3 loop spans 13 amino acids. Trimming removed 6 bases from V and 7 bases from J; junction bases left unmatched: 8. The CDR3 loop is CASSPGGAGEQYF. CDR3 bases: TGTGCCAGCAGCCCAGGGGGCGCGGGGGAGCAGTACTTC.

This clonotype has only a few counts. The chain joins TRBV10-3 to TRBJ1-1; D gene uncertain. The CDR3 covers 12 residues. The V gene's germline CDR1 is ENHRY and CDR2 SYGVKD. The germline V and J ends were trimmed by 10 bases and 3 bases, with 12 bases remaining between them. The CDR3 reads CASGRGDTEAFF. The CDR3, as DNA: TGTGCCAGCGGACGTGGGGACACTGAAGCTTTCTTT.

This clonotype was picked up many times. The J gene is TRBJ2-7, the V gene TRBV20-1, with TRBD2 matching 11 bases. From germline, CDR1 is DFQATT and CDR2 SNEGSKA (reference sequence). Trimming cost V 4 bases and J 6 bases; bases outside gene matches: 11. The CDR3 length is 15 residues. CDR3 protein: CSATLAGGPFGEQYF. The CDR3 DNA sequence: TGCAGTGCTACCCTAGCGGGAGGCCCATTCGGCGAGCAGTACTTC.

The V call is TRBV3-1, the J call TRBJ2-1; D is possibly TRBD1 (6 bases). V was clipped by 5 bases and J by 5 bases, with 13 bases between them. Germline V gene sequence: CDR1 LGHDT, CDR2 YNNKEL (reference sequence). The CDR3 is 14 residues long. This CDR3 is CASSDRDRHNEQFF. CDR3 bases: TGTGCCAGCAGCGACCGAGACAGGCACAATGAGCAGTTCTTC.

This clonotype was detected only a few times. CDR3: CASNPRDKQETQYF. The CDR3 region has the DNA TGCGCCAGCAACCCCCGGGACAAACAAGAGACCCAGTACTTC. V and J are TRBV5-1 and TRBJ2-5, with a tentative D call TRBD1 (6 bases). Germline V gives CDR1 SGHRS, CDR2 YFSETQ. With 6 bases removed from V and 2 bases from J, the gap between germline ends came to 14 bases. The CDR3 sequence is 14 residues long.

This clonotype turned up a few times. V usage is TRBV7-9 and J usage is TRBJ2-7, with 7 bases matching TRBD2. The V gene end was trimmed by 4 bases and the J gene end by 3 bases; junction bases not matched to a gene: 6. The CDR3 contains 14 residues. Looked up from germline, CDR1 is SEHNR and CDR2 is FQNEAQ (reference sequence). The CDR3 spells CASSSSGEVYEQYF. The CDR3 DNA is TGTGCCAGCAGCTCTAGCGGAGAAGTCTACGAGCAGTACTTC. Based on the CDR3 plus reference TRBV7-9 and TRBJ2-7, the full variable domain is DTGVSQNPRHKITKRGQNVTFRCDPISEHNRLYWYRQTLGQGPEFLTYFQNEAQLEKSRLLSDRFSAERPKGSFSTLEIQRTEQGDSAMYLCASSSSGEVYEQYFGPGTRLTVT.

This clonotype showed up many times. The chain has TRBV7-9 and TRBJ1-4; D might be TRBD1 (6 bases). Germline CDR1 and CDR2: SEHNR and FQNEAQ (reference sequence). The CDR3 runs 16 residues. V shed 4 bases and J shed 3 bases, with 15 bases lying between them. The CDR3 nucleotides are TGTGCCAGCAGCTCTAGAAAGGGACACTCTAATGAAAAACTGTTTTTT. Translating it yields CASSSRKGHSNEKLFF.

The chain's CDR3 is CASIMEGGSTDTQYF. The CDR3 bases are TGTGCCAGCATAATGGAGGGGGGGAGCACAGATACGCAGTATTTT. The rearrangement uses TRBV6-1 and TRBJ2-3, with a tentative D call TRBD2 (7 bases). CDR1 MNHNS and CDR2 SASEGT come from the germline V gene. Between the trimmed V and J ends, which lost 7 bases and 0 bases, there was a span of 14 bases. The CDR3 runs 15 residues.

This clonotype was recorded a few times. V gene TRBV6-5 combines with J gene TRBJ2-7; TRBD1 aligns across 8 bases. The J segment lost 4 bases and the V segment lost 0 bases, leaving 8 bases of the junction unmatched. The CDR3 covers 16 residues. Germline CDR1 MNHEY, CDR2 SVGAGI. The CDR3 loop is CASSYSFAGGSYEQYF. CDR3 nucleotides: TGTGCCAGCAGTTACTCGTTTGCAGGGGGCTCGTACGAGCAGTACTTC.

The rearrangement joins TRBV6-5 to TRBJ2-1, with D possibly matching TRBD2 (6 bases). The CDR3 extends over 16 amino acids. V was shortened by 0 bases and J by 10 bases, with 19 bases between the two germline ends. CDR1 is MNHEY, CDR2 SVGAGI, per germline. CDR3 sequence (DNA): TGTGCCAGCAGTTACTCGTCTAGCGCCTCATTGAAGGAGCAGTTCTTC. Translated, it gives CASSYSSSASLKEQFF.

The chain links TRBV28 to TRBJ2-7; perhaps D is TRBD1 or TRBD2 (5 bases each). Trimming removed 3 bases at V and 1 base at J, with 16 bases between. This CDR3 region has 16 residues. Germline V gene sequence: CDR1 MDHEN, CDR2 SYDVKM. In nucleotides, the CDR3 is TGTGCCAGCAGTTTGGGGCTAGCTCCCCTATCCTACGAGCAGTACTTC. Translating it yields CASSLGLAPLSYEQYF.

The DNA for the CDR3 is TGTGCCAGTCTCCGGGTTTCGAACACCGGGGAGCTGTTTTTT. Encoded protein: CASLRVSNTGELFF. The rearrangement uses TRBV28 and TRBJ2-2; D unresolved. This CDR3 is built from 14 residues. The V gene lost 9 bases and the J gene lost 0 bases, with 11 bases spanning the gap. CDR1 and CDR2 from the germline V gene are MDHEN and SYDVKM.

This clonotype turned up a few times. The chain couples TRBV20-1 to TRBJ2-1, with D unresolved. V lost 6 bases to trimming and J lost 2 bases, with 17 bases between them. The germline gives CDR1 DFQATT, CDR2 SNEGSKA (reference sequence). CDR3 size: 15 residues. CDR3: CSAVLGGLTYNEQFF. In nucleotides, the CDR3 is TGCAGTGCCGTTCTCGGTGGCTTAACCTACAATGAGCAGTTCTTC.

This clonotype was observed a handful of times. V gene TRBV15 combines with J gene TRBJ1-1; D unresolved. CDR3 length equals 17 residues. Germline loops: CDR1 LNHNV, CDR2 YYDKDF (reference sequence). V was trimmed by 1 base and J by 3 bases, leaving 18 bases between them. CDR3 amino acids: CATSRVTIAGSDTEAFF. CDR3 in DNA: TGTGCCACCAGCAGAGTCACTATTGCGGGCTCTGACACTGAAGCTTTCTTT. Full variable domain (remainder filled in from reference TRBV15 and TRBJ1-1): DAMVIQNPRYQVTQFGKPVTLSCSQTLNHNVMYWYQQKSSQAPKLLFHYYDKDFNNEADTPDNFQSRRPNTSFCFLDIRSPGLGDTAMYLCATSRVTIAGSDTEAFFGQGTRLTVV.

This clonotype was picked up many times. J is TRBJ2-3 and V is TRBV6-5, with D maybe TRBD2 (6 bases). The V gene's germline CDR1 is MNHEY and CDR2 SVGAGI. This CDR3 is 14 amino acids long. V dropped 0 bases and J dropped 7 bases, with 11 bases sitting between them. The CDR3 loop reads CASSYSQGLNTQYF. The CDR3, as DNA: TGTGCCAGCAGTTACTCCCAGGGACTTAATACGCAGTATTTT.

This clonotype was counted many times. The chain joins TRBV3-1 to TRBJ1-5; 10 bases fit TRBD1. Germline CDR1 is LGHDT and CDR2 is YNNKEL (reference sequence). The trim removed 2 bases at V and 6 bases at J, leaving 7 bases unmatched. The CDR3 extends over 16 amino acids. This chain's CDR3 is CASSQWDRGNSQPQHF. The CDR3 DNA reads as TGTGCCAGCAGCCAATGGGACAGGGGTAATAGTCAGCCCCAGCATTTT.

This rearrangement joins TRBV20-1 to TRBJ2-1; tentative D call: TRBD1 (5 bases). CDR1 DFQATT and CDR2 SNEGSKA come from the germline V gene (reference sequence). Trimming stripped 3 bases from V and 0 bases from J, with 12 bases between. The length of the CDR3 is 15 residues. DNA for the CDR3: TGCAGTGCTAGTGGGGCCCCAGGCTCCTACAATGAGCAGTTCTTC. This encodes CSASGAPGSYNEQFF.

At least ten counts were recorded for this clonotype. V and J are TRBV12-3 or TRBV12-4 and TRBJ2-3; the D gene is possibly TRBD2 (5 bases). The germline V and J ends were trimmed by 5 bases and 4 bases, with 10 bases remaining between them. The length of the CDR3 is 13 residues. The DNA of the CDR3 is TGTGCCAGCAGTATTCGGACTGCAGATACGCAGTATTTT. Encoded protein: CASSIRTADTQYF.

The rearrangement uses TRBV28 and TRBJ2-5, with 7 nucleotides matching TRBD2. The CDR3 covers 16 residues. With 3 bases clipped from V and 5 bases from J, the junction kept 12 bases outside the gene matches. CDR1 and CDR2 (germline): MDHEN, SYDVKM. The CDR3 reads CASSFGRASGRETQYF. CDR3 sequence (DNA): TGTGCCAGCAGTTTTGGGAGGGCTAGCGGTCGGGAGACCCAGTACTTC.

This clonotype was counted a few times. The V gene is TRBV7-2, the J gene TRBJ1-3; the match to TRBD1 covers 7 bases. The CDR3 consists of 17 residues. V dropped 4 bases and J dropped 3; count of bases not matched to a gene: 12. Looked up from germline, CDR1 is SGHTA and CDR2 is FQGNSA. CDR3 loop: CASSSAPGTAFGNTIYF. In DNA form, the CDR3 reads TGTGCCAGCAGCTCTGCACCCGGGACAGCGTTTGGAAACACCATATATTTT.

As for this clonotype: The junction differs from germline at one of its ends, possibly a read error. Here the CDR3 reads CAISDGGGNAEAFF. The CDR3 bases are TGTGCCATCAGTGACGGCGGGGGGAACGCTGAAGCTTTCTTT. V and J are TRBV10-3 and TRBJ1-1, with a weak D call TRBD1 (5 bases). The V gene's germline CDR1 is ENHRY and CDR2 SYGVKD. The CDR3 loop spans 14 amino acids.

The rearrangement links TRBV25-1 to TRBJ2-3; possibly TRBD1 for D (7 bases). CDR1 is MGHDK and CDR2 is SYGVNS in the germline V gene. The V end lost 1 base, the J end lost 4 bases, and 12 bases lay between the germline ends. The CDR3 totals 15 residues. The CDR3 sequence is CASSEWQGGPDTQYF. CDR3 nucleotides: TGTGCCAGCAGTGAATGGCAGGGGGGACCAGATACGCAGTATTTT.

The chain couples TRBV10-3 to TRBJ1-1, with no clear D. This CDR3 has 15 amino acids. Germline CDR1 and CDR2: ENHRY and SYGVKD. Trimming left V 6 bases short and J 1 base short, with 15 bases between. This CDR3 reads CAIRDYLTGNTEAFF. The CDR3 DNA sequence: TGTGCCATCAGAGACTATTTGACGGGGAACACTGAAGCTTTCTTT.

This clonotype came up a few times. The chain couples TRBV12-3 or TRBV12-4 to TRBJ2-7; perhaps D is TRBD1 or TRBD2 (5 bases each). Trimming took off 3 bases at V and 0 bases at J, with 15 bases between the two ends. This CDR3 region has 16 residues. For the CDR3, the DNA is TGTGCCAGCAGTTTTGGTTCGTCAGGGAGCTCCTACGAGCAGTACTTC. Its translation is CASSFGSSGSSYEQYF.

The rearrangement joins TRBV5-1 to TRBJ2-7, with 13 bases fitting TRBD2. V lost 3 bases, J lost 6 bases, and 12 bases stayed unmatched. The CDR3 has 17 amino acids. Germline V gene lookup returns CDR1 SGHRS and CDR2 YFSETQ. The CDR3: CASSSLGTSGIRGEQYF. CDR3 DNA sequence: TGCGCCAGCAGCTCCCTGGGGACTAGCGGGATTCGTGGCGAGCAGTACTTC.